The rows below give T cell receptor beta chains drawn from one sample of a study of shared clonotypes between healthy human individuals. Method: immunoSEQ multiplex PCR; TCRdb's copy keeps in-frame clones and lacks some. The profile covers about 2.4 million clones, with just over 90% appearing a single time and more than 0.12% taken by the ten largest. Sequencing input: naive CD4+ T cells sorted from blood. These receptors were collected from a man aged 18 to 29 in good health. Each CDR3 is given with its conserved first and last residue. A D gene is named only where the DNA matches it firmly. Rows give clone size only sometimes, using once, few, many, or a class for an expanded clone.

size	D	V	J	CDR3	DNA
once	TRBD2	TRBV5-1	TRBJ2-5	CASFLTSGSHGGTQYF	TGCGCCAGCTTTCTGACTAGCGGGAGCCACGGGGGGACCCAGTACTTC
.	TRBD1	TRBV5-4	TRBJ1-2	CASTMGQGPPNYGYTF	TGTGCCAGCACTATGGGACAGGGACCTCCTAACTATGGCTACACCTTC
.	.	TRBV6-4	TRBJ2-3	CASSPTLLDTQYF	TGTGCCAGCAGTCCCACCCTCTTAGATACGCAGTATTTT
.	.	TRBV30	TRBJ2-7	CAWSGGRSEQYF	TGTGCCTGGAGTGGGGGACGGTCCGAGCAGTACTTC
.	TRBD1	TRBV5-5	TRBJ1-1	CASSLGGGTVNTEAFF	TGTGCCAGCAGCTTAGGGGGCGGGACGGTGAACACTGAAGCTTTCTTT
.	.	TRBV7-2	TRBJ2-7	CASSLGLARDEQYF	TGTGCCAGCAGCTTAGGGCTCGCCAGGGACGAGCAGTACTTC
.	.	TRBV6-5	TRBJ2-5	CASSAEETQYF	TGTGCCAGCAGTGCCGAGGAGACCCAGTACTTC
.	.	TRBV29-1	TRBJ2-2	CSVESRRGTGELFF	TGCAGCGTTGAGAGCCGTCGTGGCACCGGGGAGCTGTTTTTT
.	.	TRBV13	TRBJ2-3	CASSPRGSGTTDTQYF	TGTGCCAGCAGCCCCCGGGGTAGCGGTACCACAGATACGCAGTATTTT
.	.	TRBV28	TRBJ1-3	CASSLTELSGNTIYF	TGTGCCAGCAGTCTGACGGAGCTCTCTGGAAACACCATATATTTT
.	.	TRBV30	TRBJ1-2	CAWSVGGTFNYYGYTF	TGTGCCTGGAGTGTAGGAGGGACTTTTAACTACTATGGCTACACCTTC
.	TRBD1	TRBV7-6	TRBJ2-3	CASSPQGVKDTQYF	TGTGCCAGCAGCCCCCAGGGGGTGAAAGATACGCAGTATTTT
.	TRBD1	TRBV19	TRBJ1-5	CASSGTASNQPQHF	TGTGCCAGTAGTGGGACAGCGAGCAATCAGCCCCAGCATTTT
.	TRBD1	TRBV15	TRBJ2-2	CATSRITGGWGTGELFF	TGCGCCACCAGCAGAATTACAGGGGGGTGGGGCACCGGGGAGCTGTTTTTT
.	TRBD2	TRBV2	TRBJ2-1	CASRGLAGEMSYNEQFF	TGTGCCAGCAGAGGACTAGCGGGAGAGATGTCCTACAATGAGCAGTTCTTC
.	.	TRBV5-4	TRBJ2-5	CASSLPPRQETQYF	TGTGCCAGCAGCTTACCCCCCAGGCAAGAGACCCAGTACTTC
.	.	TRBV10-3	TRBJ2-5	CAIRGQVGETQYF	TGTGCCATCAGGGGGCAGGTTGGAGAGACCCAGTACTTC
.	.	TRBV20-1	TRBJ2-3	CSARTDTQYF	TGCAGTGCTCGAACAGATACGCAGTATTTT
.	TRBD2	TRBV5-4	TRBJ2-1	CASSPREAGSYEQFF	TGTGCCAGCAGCCCCCGGGAAGCGGGGTCCTATGAGCAGTTCTTC
.	.	TRBV7-9	TRBJ1-3	CASSLRQAGNTIYF	TGTGCCAGCAGCTTACGGCAGGCTGGAAACACCATATATTTT
.	TRBD1	TRBV6-4	TRBJ2-4	CASSDSNRQGNIQYF	TGTGCCAGCAGTGACTCGAACCGACAGGGAAACATTCAGTACTTC
once	.	TRBV18	TRBJ2-2	CASSPDRGRPTANTGELFF	TGTGCCAGCTCACCTGACAGAGGGAGGCCGACCGCGAACACCGGGGAGCTGTTTTTT
.	.	TRBV6-1	TRBJ1-1	CASRRLEVGGEAFF	TGTGCCAGCAGACGCCTAGAGGTCGGAGGTGAAGCTTTCTTT
.	.	TRBV6-6	TRBJ2-7	CATRGTATYEQYF	TGTGCCACCCGGGGGACAGCGACCTACGAGCAGTACTTC
.	.	TRBV14	TRBJ2-1	CASCVGSSYNEQFF	TGTGCCAGCTGTGTTGGCAGTTCCTACAATGAGCAGTTCTTC
.	TRBD1	TRBV29-1	TRBJ2-7	CSFVTGSNEQYF	TGCAGCTTCGTGACAGGGTCGAACGAGCAGTACTTC
.	.	TRBV5-1	TRBJ2-1	CASSFDRNNEQFF	TGCGCCAGCAGCTTCGACCGAAACAATGAGCAGTTCTTC
.	TRBD1	TRBV5-6	TRBJ2-3	CASSLARTGGWADTQYF	TGTGCCAGCAGCTTGGCCAGGACAGGGGGTTGGGCAGATACGCAGTATTTT
.	TRBD1	TRBV6-1	TRBJ2-7	CASGRQGSYEQYF	TGTGCCAGCGGAAGACAGGGCTCCTACGAGCAGTACTTC
.	.	TRBV10-3	TRBJ1-2	CAIRGDRSNYGYTF	TGTGCCATCAGGGGCGACAGATCCAACTATGGCTACACCTTC
.	.	TRBV7-9	TRBJ1-1	CASSFGQGTEAFF	TGTGCCAGCAGCTTCGGACAAGGGACTGAAGCTTTCTTT
.	.	TRBV2	TRBJ2-1	CATRGRNNEQFF	TGTGCCACCCGGGGACGGAACAATGAGCAGTTCTTC
.	.	TRBV2	TRBJ2-1	CASGLNYNEQFF	TGTGCCAGCGGACTGAATTACAATGAGCAGTTCTTC
.	TRBD2	TRBV10-3	TRBJ2-5	CAISPGLAGGTETQYF	TGTGCCATCAGTCCGGGACTAGCGGGGGGAACAGAGACCCAGTACTTC
.	TRBD2	TRBV7-2	TRBJ2-2	CASSLGGRRVGELFF	TGTGCCAGCAGCTTGGGCGGGAGAAGAGTCGGGGAGCTGTTTTTT
.	.	TRBV28	TRBJ1-3	CASSLWRRDRSGNTIYF	TGTGCCAGCAGTTTATGGAGGAGGGACCGCTCTGGAAACACCATATATTTT
.	TRBD1	TRBV5-4	TRBJ2-2	CASSLYSGTVNTGELFF	TGTGCCAGCAGCTTATATTCCGGGACAGTGAACACCGGGGAGCTGTTTTTT
.	.	TRBV19	TRBJ1-1	CASRFLTLDSEAFF	TGTGCCAGTAGGTTTCTAACCTTGGACAGTGAAGCTTTCTTT
.	TRBD1	TRBV30	TRBJ2-6	CAWRAGGVGGANVLTF	TGTGCCTGGAGGGCAGGGGGAGTTGGTGGGGCCAACGTCCTGACTTTC
.	TRBD1	TRBV7-3	TRBJ2-3	CASSPRGDRGGTDTQYF	TGTGCCAGCAGCCCCCGTGGGGACAGGGGTGGAACAGATACGCAGTATTTT
.	TRBD1	TRBV27	TRBJ1-1	CASSLGQGAAEAFF	TGTGCCAGCAGTCTCGGACAGGGGGCGGCTGAAGCTTTCTTT
.	.	TRBV6-1	TRBJ1-5	CASSESAGQPQHF	TGTGCCAGCAGTGAATCGGCCGGTCAGCCCCAGCATTTT
.	.	TRBV10-3	TRBJ2-7	CAILGIPYEQYF	TGTGCCATCCTAGGTATTCCCTACGAGCAGTACTTC
.	.	TRBV9	TRBJ2-2	CASSVGGVPPGELFF	TGTGCCAGCAGCGTAGGGGGGGTTCCCCCCGGGGAGCTGTTTTTT
once	TRBD1	TRBV30	TRBJ1-6	CAWGGQTKNSPLHF	TGTGCCTGGGGGGGACAGACTAAGAATTCACCCCTCCACTTT